This T cell receptor (beta chain) was found in a study of CXCR3-negative and CXCR3-positive naive CD8 T cells (dated by TCRdb to about 2019). About the study as a whole: In total, about 135 million TRB reads were obtained, or roughly 1.5 +/- 0.3 million reads per library. Data from about 12 donors, pooled across two independent experiments, went into the diversity and physicochemical repertoire analyses. Naive subsets from about 5 donors and memory cells from 3 donors were included in the TRBV-TRBJ cluster analysis. The investigation overall reported the following: Repertoire diversity was comparably high in both naive subsets but much lower in memory CD8+ T cells. TRB CDR3s from CXCR3-positive naive cells showed higher hydrophobicity (lower Kidera factor 4), lower energy, and higher strength and volume indices than CXCR3-negative naive cells. Surface CD5, linked to self-reactivity in mice, was comparable between naive subsets; TCR interaction strength was therefore also inferred from TRB CDR3 physicochemical properties. Because CXCR3 expression was partially decreased after cryopreservation, freshly isolated PBMCs were used for most assays. Within the same donor, TRBV-TRBJ usage looked similar between naive CXCR3-negative and CXCR3-positive cells, but memory cells had distinct patterns.

The CDR3 spans 14 residues, from the cysteine through the phenylalanine. The entry carries no DNA sequence. A word on this clonotype: The clone's antigen remains unknown.

Reads for this sample came from a NextSeq 550. The Human TCR Profiling Kit (MiLaboratory) was used to prepare UMI-labeled 5' RACE TRB cDNA libraries. The full amount of extracted RNA was used for cDNA synthesis, and the full amount of resulting cDNA was used for PCR amplification. Libraries were prepared in parallel with an identical number of PCR cycles. In the authors' own workflow: With a requirement of at least two reads per UMI, MIGEC and MiXCR extracted about 50,000 +/- 10,000 unique UMI-labeled TRB cDNA molecules per library. On average, each library contained approximately 40,000 +/- 10,000 functional in-frame TRB CDR3 nucleotide clonotypes without stop codons. After downsampling to 5000 UMI-labeled TRB molecules per sample, diversity metrics such as normalized Shannon-Wiener and Chao1 were calculated in VDJtools. Clonotype-size-weighted physicochemical properties of the central five CDR3 residues (interaction energy, strength, volume and Kidera factor 4) were computed in VDJtools. The reads underwent TCRdb reprocessing, giving one record for each CDR3 protein sequence and no DNA. The V and J calls shown here were made by TCRdb, not taken from the authors' results. This sample's table carries about 92,000 distinct CDR3 sequences. Together, the top ten hold approximately 0.82% of the sample.

For each CD8+ T cell subset, flow sorting was done in triplicate, and under 350,000 cells per subset went directly into RLT lysis buffer. To keep memory contaminants out, a stringent definition of naive CD8+ T cells was applied: CD45RO-CCR7+CD27+CD95-. Peripheral blood mononuclear cells were isolated from buffy coats by standard density gradient centrifugation. A FACSAria III was used to flow-sort naive CD8+ T cells into CXCR3-negative and CXCR3-positive populations. Total RNA was extracted from sorted cells using an RNeasy Mini Kit. Sequencing was performed on naive CXCR3+ CD8+ T cells from blood. The intended sense of this specimen's cell subset or site label: CD45RO-CCR7+CD27+CD95- naive CD8+ T cells expressing CXCR3 (TNR3+). In this chain, TRBV12-3 or TRBV12-4 is recombined with TRBJ2-5; TCRdb returns TRBD1, unconfirmable since there is no DNA. The clonotype was recovered from a human donor in good health. Some clones in this sample may be carry-over from other donors' samples. The CDR3 amino acid sequence is: CASSSGQNQETQYF.